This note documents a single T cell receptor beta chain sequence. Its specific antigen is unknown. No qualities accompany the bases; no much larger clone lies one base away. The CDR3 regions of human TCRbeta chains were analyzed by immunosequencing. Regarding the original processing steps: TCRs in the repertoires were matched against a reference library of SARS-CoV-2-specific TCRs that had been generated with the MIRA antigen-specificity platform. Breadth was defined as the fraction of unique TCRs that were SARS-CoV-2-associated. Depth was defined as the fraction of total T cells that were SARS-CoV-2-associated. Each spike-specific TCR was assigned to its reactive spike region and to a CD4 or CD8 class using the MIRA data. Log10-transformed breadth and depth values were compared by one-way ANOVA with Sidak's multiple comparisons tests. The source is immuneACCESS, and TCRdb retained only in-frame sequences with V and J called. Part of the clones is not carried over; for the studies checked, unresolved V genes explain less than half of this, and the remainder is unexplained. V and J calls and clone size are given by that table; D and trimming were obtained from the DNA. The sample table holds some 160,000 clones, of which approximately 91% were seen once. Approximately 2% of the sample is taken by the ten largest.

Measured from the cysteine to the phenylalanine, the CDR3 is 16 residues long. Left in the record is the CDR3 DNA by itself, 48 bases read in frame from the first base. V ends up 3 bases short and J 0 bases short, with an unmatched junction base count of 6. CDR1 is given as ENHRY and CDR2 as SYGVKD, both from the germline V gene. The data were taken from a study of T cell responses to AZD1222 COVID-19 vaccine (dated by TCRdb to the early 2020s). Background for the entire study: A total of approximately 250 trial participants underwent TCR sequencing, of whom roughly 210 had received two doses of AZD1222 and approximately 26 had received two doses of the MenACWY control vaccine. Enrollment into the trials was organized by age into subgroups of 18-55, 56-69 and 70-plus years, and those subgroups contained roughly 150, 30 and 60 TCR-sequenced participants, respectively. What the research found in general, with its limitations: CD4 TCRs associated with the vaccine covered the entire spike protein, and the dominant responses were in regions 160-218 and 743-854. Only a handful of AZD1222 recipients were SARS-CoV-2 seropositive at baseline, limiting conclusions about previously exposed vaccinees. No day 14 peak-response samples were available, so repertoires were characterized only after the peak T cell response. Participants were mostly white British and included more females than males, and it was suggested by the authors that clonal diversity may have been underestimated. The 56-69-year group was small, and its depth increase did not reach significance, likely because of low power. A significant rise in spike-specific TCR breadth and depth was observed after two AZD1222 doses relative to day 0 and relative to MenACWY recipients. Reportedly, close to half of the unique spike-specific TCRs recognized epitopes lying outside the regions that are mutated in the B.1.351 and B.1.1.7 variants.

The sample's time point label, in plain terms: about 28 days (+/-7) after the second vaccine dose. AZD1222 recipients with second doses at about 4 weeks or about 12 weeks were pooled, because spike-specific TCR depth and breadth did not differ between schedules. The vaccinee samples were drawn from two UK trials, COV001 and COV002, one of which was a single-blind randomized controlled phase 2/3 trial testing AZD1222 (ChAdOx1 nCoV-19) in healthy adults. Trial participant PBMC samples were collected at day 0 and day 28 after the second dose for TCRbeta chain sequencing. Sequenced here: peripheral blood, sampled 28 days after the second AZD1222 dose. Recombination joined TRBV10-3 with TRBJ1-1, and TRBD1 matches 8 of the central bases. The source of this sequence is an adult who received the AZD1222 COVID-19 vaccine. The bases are TGTGCCATCAGTGACGACAGGGGTATCATGAACACTGAAGCTTTCTTT. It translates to CAISDDRGIMNTEAFF.